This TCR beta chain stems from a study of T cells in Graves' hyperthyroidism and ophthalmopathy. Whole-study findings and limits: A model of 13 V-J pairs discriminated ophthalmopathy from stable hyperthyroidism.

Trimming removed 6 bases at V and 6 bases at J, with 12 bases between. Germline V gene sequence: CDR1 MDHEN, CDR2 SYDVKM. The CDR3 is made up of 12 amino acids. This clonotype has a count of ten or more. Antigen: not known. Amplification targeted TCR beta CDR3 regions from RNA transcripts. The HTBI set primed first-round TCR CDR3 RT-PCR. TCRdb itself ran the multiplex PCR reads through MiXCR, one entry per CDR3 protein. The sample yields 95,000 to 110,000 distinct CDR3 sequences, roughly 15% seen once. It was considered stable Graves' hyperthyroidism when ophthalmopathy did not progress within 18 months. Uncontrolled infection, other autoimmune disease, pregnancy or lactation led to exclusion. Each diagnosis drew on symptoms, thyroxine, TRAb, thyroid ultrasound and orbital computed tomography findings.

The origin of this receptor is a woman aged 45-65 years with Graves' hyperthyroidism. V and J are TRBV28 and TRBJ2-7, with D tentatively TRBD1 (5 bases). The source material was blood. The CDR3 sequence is CASSPRVGEQYF. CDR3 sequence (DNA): TGTGCCAGCAGCCCCAGGGTTGGCGAGCAGTACTTC.